This passage covers 11 T cell receptor beta chains from one sample sequenced in a study of blood T cell repertoires in COVID-19. Produced via immunoSEQ multiplex PCR; TCRdb's table is partial and in-frame only. Of about 190,000 clones detected, roughly 82% appear once; the ten largest clones hold around 8%. Sequencing was carried out using peripheral blood. These receptors were collected from a woman aged 60-75 years with COVID-19, enrolled during active disease.

The gene calls are TRBV6-5 and TRBJ2-7; 7 nucleotides match TRBD2. Germline V gives CDR1 MNHEY, CDR2 SVGAGI. This CDR3 region has 16 residues. V lost 2 bases and J lost 0; bases outside the gene matches: 7. The CDR3 nucleotides read TGTGCCAGCAGTTACCCCCTGGGGGGGAGCTCCTACGAGCAGTACTTC. Protein product: CASSYPLGGSSYEQYF.

V gene TRBV15 combines with J gene TRBJ2-2; D call uncertain. The CDR3 is 14 amino acids. The germline V gene encodes CDR1 LNHNV and CDR2 YYDKDF (reference sequence). Trimming removed 1 base at V and 6 bases at J, with 9 bases between. CDR3 DNA: TGTGCCACCAGCAGAGGAATGGCCGCCGGGGAGCTGTTTTTT. This encodes CATSRGMAAGELFF. Combining the CDR3 with reference TRBV15 and TRBJ2-2 gives the whole variable domain DAMVIQNPRYQVTQFGKPVTLSCSQTLNHNVMYWYQQKSSQAPKLLFHYYDKDFNNEADTPDNFQSRRPNTSFCFLDIRSPGLGDTAMYLCATSRGMAAGELFFGEGSRLTVL.

The chain has TRBV11-2 and TRBJ2-5; 8 bases line up with TRBD1. Per the germline V gene, CDR1 is SGHAT and CDR2 is FQNNGV. J lost 5 bases, V lost 3 bases, and 5 bases had no gene match. CDR3 size: 14 residues. CDR3 coding DNA: TGTGCCAGCAGCTTCCAGGGGGCTGACGAGACCCAGTACTTC. Translating it yields CASSFQGADETQYF.

The chain employs TRBV30 and TRBJ2-2; D perhaps matches TRBD2 (6 bases). Germline CDR1 and CDR2: GTSNPN and SVGIG (reference sequence). The CDR3 sequence is 16 residues long. Trimming cost V 1 base and J 6 bases, with 18 bases left between them. CDR3 sequence reads: CAWSEIIGGPAGELFF. DNA of the CDR3: TGTGCCTGGAGTGAGATCATTGGAGGGCCGGCCGGGGAGCTGTTTTTT. The full variable domain, completed using reference TRBV30 and TRBJ2-2, is SQTIHQWPATLVQPVGSPLSLECTVEGTSNPNLYWYRQAAGRGLQLLFYSVGIGQISSEVPQNLSASRPQDRQFILSSKKLLLSDSGFYLCAWSEIIGGPAGELFFGEGSRLTVL.

The rearrangement uses TRBV7-2 and TRBJ2-3; D may be TRBD2 (5 bases). This CDR3 comprises 12 residues. Trimming left V 5 bases short and J 6 bases short, with 9 bases between. Germline V gives CDR1 SGHTA, CDR2 FQGNSA. The CDR3, as DNA: TGTGCCAGCAGCGGGAGTCACGATACGCAGTATTTT. Translated, it gives CASSGSHDTQYF.

This rearrangement joins TRBV6-6 to TRBJ1-3; 10 bases agree with TRBD1. Germline CDR1 MNHNY, CDR2 SVGAGI (reference sequence). The CDR3 consists of 16 residues. With V trimmed by 0 bases and J by 2 bases, 1 base remained unmatched. CDR3 loop: CASSYSGTGAGNTIYF. In nucleotides, the CDR3 is TGTGCCAGCAGTTACTCAGGGACAGGGGCTGGAAACACCATATATTTT.

The rearrangement uses TRBV6-2 or TRBV6-3 and TRBJ2-5; D possibly corresponds to TRBD2 (6 bases). Trimming stripped 5 bases from V and 4 bases from J, with 11 bases between. Germline CDR1 and CDR2: MNHEY and SVGEGT. The CDR3 is 13 residues long. This CDR3 is CASSRLALETQYF. CDR3 coding DNA: TGTGCCAGCAGTCGTCTAGCGTTAGAGACCCAGTACTTC.

Details on this clone: The same CDR3 also results from other DNA sequences found in this sample. CDR3 coding DNA: TGTGCCAGCAGTTCCGCGGGAAACACCATATATTTT. It specifies CASSSAGNTIYF. The chain uses TRBV28 and TRBJ1-3; D remains ambiguous. Germline V gene data show CDR1 as MDHEN and CDR2 as SYDVKM. CDR3 size: 12 residues. Trimming removed 4 bases from V and 4 bases from J, with 5 bases in between.

This sequence joins TRBV19 and TRBJ1-2; TRBD1 agrees at 8 bases. The CDR3 sequence is 13 residues long. In germline, CDR1 is LNHDA, CDR2 SQIVND (reference sequence). V lost 7 bases to trimming and J lost 6 bases; unmatched junction nucleotides: 7. The CDR3 nucleotides read TGTGCCAGTACGGACAGGGTGTACGATGGCTACACCTTC. Translating gives CASTDRVYDGYTF.

The chain employs TRBV29-1 and TRBJ1-2; TRBD1 matches 7 bases. The CDR3 runs 12 residues. The V gene end was trimmed by 6 bases and the J gene end by 4 bases; junction bases not matched to a gene: 5. Germline assignment: CDR1 SQVTM and CDR2 ANQGSEA. The CDR3 sequence: CSVAGGSYGYTF. CDR3 coding DNA: TGCAGCGTGGCAGGGGGGAGCTATGGCTACACCTTC.

The chain links TRBV6-1 to TRBJ2-2, with 10 bases identical to TRBD1. Germline V lookup: CDR1 MNHNS, CDR2 SASEGT. V lost 6 bases and J lost 2; bases outside the gene matches: 0. The CDR3 loop spans 14 amino acids. CDR3 sequence (DNA): TGTGCCAGCAGGACAGGGGGCAACACCGGGGAGCTGTTTTTT. This encodes CASRTGGNTGELFF.